This TCR beta chain came from a study of cytomegalovirus exposure and HLA in healthy donors. In the study overall: The same platform was used for the 120 or so validation repertoires as for the 600 to 700 first-cohort repertoires, as reported in a later analysis.

The repertoire was sequenced with immunoSEQ multiplex PCR; TCRdb's copy has only in-frame clones and lacks some. The sample consists of about 140,000 clones, around 84% of them appearing once. The CDR3 is 13 residues long. V was shortened by 4 bases and J by 4 bases, with 9 bases between the two germline ends. Germline V gene sequence: CDR1 SGHRS, CDR2 YFSETQ. The receptor comes from a man between 18 and 29 years old in good health and CMV-seropositive. The sequenced sample consisted of PBMCs. The chain links TRBV5-1 to TRBJ2-1, with D maybe TRBD2 (6 bases). CDR3 loop: CASSHGGYNEQFF. CDR3 DNA: TGCGCCAGCAGCCACGGAGGGTACAATGAGCAGTTCTTC.